This T cell receptor beta chain was obtained from a study of vaccination and CD4 T cells after COVID-19 (dated by TCRdb to between 2020 and 2023). Background on the whole study: Convalescent patients had a positive SARS-CoV-2 result on nasal swab PCR, and of these patients, several had mild disease and one had severe disease. Post-COVID blood samples were collected from convalescent patients a median of about 92 days after diagnosis, with a range of roughly 30 to 161 days. Post-vaccine blood samples were obtained a median of approximately 74 days after the second vaccine dose, with a range of about 13 to 241 days. Each participant got two doses of either the Pfizer-BioNTech BNT162b2 vaccine (n=8) or the Moderna mRNA-1273 vaccine (n=2). As controls, cultures received a CEFX viral epitope pool (the positive control), an HIV-1 Nef peptide pool (the negative control), or no peptide at all. For stimulating the cultures, overlapping spike peptide pools were used, derived from SARS-CoV-2 as well as from the common cold coronaviruses HCoV-NL63, HCoV-OC43 and HCoV-229E. Six males and four females were included in the convalescent cohort, with two Hispanic individuals, seven Caucasians, two Asians and one multiracial person represented. In 9 to 11 COVID-19 convalescent patients and a handful of infection-naive healthy vaccine recipients, researchers compared the spike-specific CD4+ TCR repertoire from before mRNA vaccination with the repertoire from after.

Library preparation was by PCR. TCR sequencing of DNA from cultured CD4+ T cells used the Oncomine TCR Beta short-read assay at the Johns Hopkins FTIC core. Genomic DNA was extracted from the cultured CD4+ T cells with the QIAamp micro DNA kit. Oncomine TCR Beta libraries from cultured CD4+ T cells were pooled using unique dual indexes and sequenced on an Illumina iSeq 100. The study's processing was this. Non-productive sequences were removed, and CDR3s that did not start with C, did not end with F or W, or were shorter than 7 amino acids were discarded. Antigen-specific clonotypes were identified using the MANAFEST web application through comparison of peptide-stimulated wells with reference and other culture wells. Positive clones required FDR below 0.05, an odds ratio above 5, and productive frequency above 0.1% in at least two of three replicate wells. Clonotypes that were significantly expanded in both SARS-CoV-2 spike wells and at least one common cold coronavirus spike condition were defined as cross-reactive. Similarity between CDR3 sequences was evaluated in R version 3.6.1 using Levenshtein distances (stringdist) and unrooted phylogenetic trees (ape). TCRdb's own reprocessing of the public reads used fastp at Q25 and MiXCR and kept productive beta chains. Each CDR3 protein appears once, grouped with its most common genes and DNA. The V and J calls come from TCRdb's annotation, not from the publication. Counted in this sample were some 10,000 distinct CDR3 sequences; roughly 31% of them appeared once. Of the sample, more than 8% is held by the ten largest clones.

A remark on this clonotype: Its recognized antigen is unknown. Per-base qualities were not stored, and no clone one base away is much larger.

Taken from cysteine to phenylalanine, the CDR3 has 12 residues. Just the 36-base CDR3 DNA is kept, in frame starting at base 1. Trimming removed 5 bases from V and 5 bases from J, leaving 9 bases between the germline ends. The CDR1 and CDR2 encoded by the germline V gene are SGHVS and FQNEAQ. What this sample's treatment or condition label stands for: roughly nine-day PBMC culture with coronavirus spike peptide pools or control peptides (ViraFEST assay). The study used the ViraFEST assay, which expanded antigen-specific T cells with peptide pools and then identified expanded clonotypes by TCR sequencing. Positive SARS-CoV-2 PCR tests in the convalescent patients dated from March to December 2020, before Alpha, Beta and Delta variants emerged in the United States. Each well held two million PBMCs cultured with approximately 9.1 ug/ml peptide pools in IMDM containing roughly 5% human AB serum and around 10 IU/ml IL-2. Half of the culture medium was replaced with fresh IL-2-containing medium on days 3 and 7. Once the cells had been in culture for less than 12 days, the EasySep CD4+ T cell isolation kit was used to isolate CD4+ T cells by negative selection. PBMCs were separated from whole blood using Ficoll-Paque Plus gradient centrifugation and then either used fresh or cryopreserved at -140C. In general, triplicate wells were set up for every culture condition.

Study-wide findings and limitations: Nearly all vaccine-specific clones in convalescent patients (304 of 307) were mono-reactive for SARS-CoV-2 spike rather than cross-reactive with common cold coronaviruses. Among the post-vaccine SARS-CoV-2-reactive clones in convalescent patients, a median about 86% showed up only after vaccination, which suggests vaccine-specific priming. Only a relatively small number of convalescent patients were included in the study, and early timepoints following natural infection were not analyzed. The median count of SARS-CoV-2-reactive clonotypes went up from roughly 21 after infection to more than 30 after vaccination, although the change was not significant.

The receptor's source is a human donor who had recovered from COVID-19. Sequencing was done on a sample of CD4+ T cells from blood, cultured in vitro. The chain is made from TRBV7-8 and TRBJ2-5; no D gene can be assigned with confidence. The DNA reads TGTGCCAGCAGCCTCCAGAACGAGACCCAGTACTTC. Its amino acids are CASSLQNETQYF.